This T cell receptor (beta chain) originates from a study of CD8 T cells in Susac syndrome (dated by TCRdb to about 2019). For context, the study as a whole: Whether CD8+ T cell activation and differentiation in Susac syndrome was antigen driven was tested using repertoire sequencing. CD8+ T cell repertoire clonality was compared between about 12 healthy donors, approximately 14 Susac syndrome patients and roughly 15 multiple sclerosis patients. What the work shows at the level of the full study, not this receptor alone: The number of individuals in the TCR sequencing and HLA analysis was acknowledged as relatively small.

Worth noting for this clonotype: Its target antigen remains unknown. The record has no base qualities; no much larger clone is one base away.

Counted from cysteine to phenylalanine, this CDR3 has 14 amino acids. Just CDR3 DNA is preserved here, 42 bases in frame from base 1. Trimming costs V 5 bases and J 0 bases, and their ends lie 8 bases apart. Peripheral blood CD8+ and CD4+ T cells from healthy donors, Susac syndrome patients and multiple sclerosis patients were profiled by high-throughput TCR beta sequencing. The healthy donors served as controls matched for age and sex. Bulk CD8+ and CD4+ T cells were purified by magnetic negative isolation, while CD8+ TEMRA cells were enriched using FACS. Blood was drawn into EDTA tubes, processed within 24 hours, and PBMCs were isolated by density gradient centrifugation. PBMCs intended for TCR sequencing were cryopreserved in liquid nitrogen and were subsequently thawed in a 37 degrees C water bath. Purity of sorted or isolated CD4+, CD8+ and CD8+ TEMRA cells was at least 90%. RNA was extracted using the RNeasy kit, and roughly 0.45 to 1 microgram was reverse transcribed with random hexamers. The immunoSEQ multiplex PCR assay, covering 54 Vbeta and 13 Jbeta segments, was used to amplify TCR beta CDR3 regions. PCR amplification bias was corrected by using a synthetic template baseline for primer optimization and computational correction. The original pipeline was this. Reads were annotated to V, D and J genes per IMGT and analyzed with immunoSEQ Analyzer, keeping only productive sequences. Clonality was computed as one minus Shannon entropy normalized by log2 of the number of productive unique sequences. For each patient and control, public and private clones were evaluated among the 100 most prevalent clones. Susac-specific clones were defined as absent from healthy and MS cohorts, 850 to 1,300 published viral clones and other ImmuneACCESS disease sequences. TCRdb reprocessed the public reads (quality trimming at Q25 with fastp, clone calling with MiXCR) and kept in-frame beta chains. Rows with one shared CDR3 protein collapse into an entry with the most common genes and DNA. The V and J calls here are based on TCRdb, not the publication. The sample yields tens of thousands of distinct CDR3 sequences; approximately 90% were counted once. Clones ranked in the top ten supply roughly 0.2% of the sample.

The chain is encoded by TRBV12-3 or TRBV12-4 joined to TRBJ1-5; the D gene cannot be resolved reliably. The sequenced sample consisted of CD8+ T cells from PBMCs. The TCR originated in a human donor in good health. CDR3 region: CASSVSGSNQPQHF. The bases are TGTGCCAGCAGTGTCTCAGGTAGCAATCAGCCCCAGCATTTT.